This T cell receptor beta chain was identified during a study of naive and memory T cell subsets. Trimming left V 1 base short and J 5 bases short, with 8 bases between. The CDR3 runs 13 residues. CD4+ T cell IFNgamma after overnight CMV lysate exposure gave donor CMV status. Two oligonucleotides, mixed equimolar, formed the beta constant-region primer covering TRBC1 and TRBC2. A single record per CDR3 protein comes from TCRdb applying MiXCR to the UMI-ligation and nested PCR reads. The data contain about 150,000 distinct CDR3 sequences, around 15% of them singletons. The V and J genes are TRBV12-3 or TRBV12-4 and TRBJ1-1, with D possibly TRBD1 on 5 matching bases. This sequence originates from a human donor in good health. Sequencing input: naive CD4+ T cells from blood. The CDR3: CASSLVGGTEAFF. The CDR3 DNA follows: TGTGCCAGCAGTTTAGTGGGGGGTACTGAAGCTTTCTTT.